This TCR beta chain was sequenced for a study of shared clonotypes between healthy human individuals. Study-wide results and limits: Naive CD4 clonotype sharing across four donors was 4% to 5.5%. The study sampled only blood, and tissue repertoires likely differ.

Participating donors were healthy, HIV-negative adults free of recent acute infections or vaccinations. In the CD4+ fraction, cells were divided into CD45RA+ naive and CD45RA-negative memory subsets. On this clone: Its antigen is undetermined.

The protocol was immunoSEQ multiplex PCR, while the TCRdb copy is restricted to in-frame clones and leaves out a portion. The sample includes over a million clones, roughly 96% of them seen just once. Trimming removed 1 base at V and 6 bases at J, with 7 bases between. Per the germline V gene, CDR1 is SNHLY and CDR2 is FYNNEI. This CDR3 is 13 amino acids long. The clonotype was recovered from a man aged 25-45 years in good health. The sequencing sample was made of naive CD4+ T cells sorted from blood. As to subset: CD45RA+ positively selected. The chain couples TRBV2 to TRBJ1-5; D is unclear. The CDR3 nucleotides are TGTGCCAGCAGTGAAGAATGGCGTCAGCCCCAGCATTTT. It encodes CASSEEWRQPQHF.